What follows are 10 T cell receptor beta chains derived from one specimen sequenced in a study of blood T cell repertoires in COVID-19. The assay was immunoSEQ multiplex PCR, and TCRdb's table has in-frame clones only and misses some. The sample shows around 28,000 clones, approximately 85% of them seen only once. Sample: peripheral blood. These receptor sequences come from a human donor in a cohort sampled during active COVID-19.

The chain has TRBV5-1 and TRBJ1-2; 7 bases match TRBD1. The CDR3 has 15 amino acids. V shed 4 bases, J shed 1 base, and the junction held 7 bases outside the gene matches. Per the germline V gene, CDR1 is SGHRS and CDR2 is YFSETQ. The CDR3 coding sequence is TGCGCCAGCAGCCCGGGACAGCTAATTAACTATGGCTACACCTTC. Its protein product is CASSPGQLINYGYTF.

The V call is TRBV9, the J call TRBJ2-5; 13 nucleotides align to TRBD2. From germline, CDR1 is SGDLS and CDR2 YYNGEE. The V segment lost 3 bases and the J segment 4 bases; nucleotides outside the gene matches: 3. CDR3 size: 15 residues. This chain's CDR3 is CASSGGLAGLETQYF. In DNA, the CDR3 is TGTGCCAGCAGCGGGGGACTAGCGGGGCTAGAGACCCAGTACTTC.

The gene calls are TRBV3-1 (or the pseudogene TRBV3-2) and TRBJ1-2; tentatively, D is TRBD1 (6 bases). Germline V gene data show CDR1 as LGHDT and CDR2 as YNNKEL (reference sequence). The V end was cut by 4 bases, the J end by 8 bases, with 14 bases between. The CDR3 length is 13 residues. CDR3 sequence: CASSPRQDAGYTF. The CDR3 nucleotides are TGTGCCAGCAGCCCGAGACAGGACGCGGGCTACACCTTC.

The chain joins TRBV15 to TRBJ1-3; TRBD1 agrees at 10 bases. The J segment lost 4 bases and the V segment lost 1 base, leaving 4 bases of the junction unmatched. Germline values: CDR1 LNHNV, CDR2 YYDKDF (reference sequence). This CDR3 contains 16 residues. CDR3 sequence reads: CATSRGGTGAGNTIYF. DNA of the CDR3: TGTGCCACCAGCAGAGGGGGGACAGGGGCAGGAAACACCATATATTTT.

The chain is built from TRBV7-6 and TRBJ2-7; TRBD2 aligns across 7 bases. Germline lookup yields CDR1 SGHVS and CDR2 FNYEAQ. The J segment lost 0 bases and the V segment lost 4 bases, leaving 0 bases of the junction unmatched. This CDR3 has 13 amino acids. The CDR3 here is CASSSGGSYEQYF. CDR3 sequence (DNA): TGTGCCAGCAGCTCGGGAGGCTCCTACGAGCAGTACTTC.

The chain is built from TRBV7-2 and TRBJ1-5; no clear D. The CDR3 contains 16 residues. Germline CDR1 and CDR2: SGHTA and FQGNSA. Trimming took off 4 bases at V and 1 base at J, with 14 bases between the two ends. CDR3 amino acids: CASSWRGMASNQPQHF. Written as DNA, the CDR3 is TGTGCCAGCAGCTGGAGAGGTATGGCCAGCAATCAGCCCCAGCATTTT.

The rearrangement links TRBV27 to TRBJ1-6, with 11 nucleotides matching TRBD1. V trimming: 6 bases; J trimming: 7 bases; junction bases outside the gene matches: 5. CDR1 MNHEY and CDR2 SMNVEV come from the germline V gene (reference sequence). The CDR3 runs to 15 residues. The CDR3 here is CASRGQGGFNSPLHF. In DNA form, the CDR3 reads TGTGCCAGCAGGGGACAGGGGGGCTTCAATTCACCCCTCCACTTT.

This clone has a single count. The rearrangement uses TRBV7-2 and TRBJ2-7; 7 bases are shared with TRBD2. Germline CDR1 reads SGHTA; CDR2 reads FQGNSA. The CDR3 length is 14 residues. V trimming: 6 bases; J trimming: 3 bases; junction bases outside the gene matches: 8. CDR3 residues: CASSPQAGDYEQYF. The DNA of the CDR3 is TGTGCCAGCAGTCCGCAGGCGGGAGACTACGAGCAGTACTTC.

The CDR3 spells CASSNSYEQYF. The CDR3 DNA follows: TGTGCCAGCAGCAACAGCTACGAGCAGTACTTC. The chain has TRBV5-6 and TRBJ2-7; D unresolved. There are 11 residues in the CDR3. V was pared by 4 bases and J by 3 bases, with 5 bases between. Germline V lookup: CDR1 SGHDT, CDR2 YYEEEE.

This chain connects TRBV6-6 to TRBJ2-7, with a tentative D call TRBD2 (5 bases). There are 14 residues in the CDR3. V was clipped by 6 bases and J by 2 bases, with 14 bases between them. Per the germline V gene, CDR1 is MNHNY and CDR2 is SVGAGI (reference sequence). The CDR3 region is CASRNERLAYEQYF. The CDR3 DNA reads as TGTGCCAGCAGAAACGAGCGGCTAGCCTACGAGCAGTACTTC.